Shown below are 18 T cell receptor beta chains from a single sample sequenced in a study of cytomegalovirus exposure and HLA in healthy donors. In the PCR, 60 Vbeta and 13 Jbeta primers were used. The method was immunoSEQ multiplex PCR; TCRdb's version includes in-frame clones alone and lacks a portion of them. The table has 65,000 to 70,000 clones, about 68% seen once; the top ten hold just under 7.5%. Sequences were obtained from PBMCs. The receptors stem from a woman aged 25 to 39 in good health and CMV-seropositive.

The rearrangement joins TRBV7-2 to TRBJ1-2; D not resolved. The V end lost 2 bases, the J end lost 4 bases, and 5 bases lay between the germline ends. In germline, CDR1 is SGHTA, CDR2 FQGNSA. This CDR3 is 12 amino acids long. CDR3 in amino acids: CASSLNSYGYTF. The CDR3 region has the DNA TGTGCCAGCAGCTTAAATAGCTATGGCTACACCTTC.

The genes are TRBV14 and TRBJ1-1, with D maybe TRBD1 (6 bases). Germline V gives CDR1 SGHDN, CDR2 FVKESK. The CDR3 is 14 amino acids. V lost 2 bases and J 0 bases, leaving 7 bases between the germline ends. CDR3 in DNA: TGTGCCAGCAGCCAAACAGGGCTGAACACTGAAGCTTTCTTT. Its translation: CASSQTGLNTEAFF.

The gene calls are TRBV4-3 and TRBJ2-1; 11 positions agree with TRBD1. V dropped 4 bases and J dropped 4; count of bases not matched to a gene: 9. Germline V gives CDR1 LGHNA, CDR2 YSLEER. The CDR3 has 17 residues. This CDR3 is CASSLGQGESPYNEQFF. Here the CDR3 DNA reads TGCGCCAGCAGCCTGGGACAGGGGGAGAGTCCGTACAATGAGCAGTTCTTC.

This clone came up once. The genes are TRBV28 and TRBJ1-2, with D unresolved. The CDR3 runs to 12 residues. CDR1 is MDHEN, CDR2 SYDVKM, per germline. Trimming removed 3 bases from V and 5 bases from J, with 7 bases in between. The CDR3 sequence: CASSLAVYGYTF. The CDR3 nucleotides are TGTGCCAGCAGTTTGGCCGTTTATGGCTACACCTTC.

The genes are TRBV5-4 and TRBJ1-2, with unresolved D. V was shortened by 4 bases and J by 7 bases, with 20 bases between the two germline ends. Germline lookup yields CDR1 SGHNT and CDR2 YYREEE (reference sequence). CDR3 size: 15 residues. CDR3: CASSAGITGSSGYTF. As DNA, the CDR3 is TGTGCCAGCAGCGCCGGGATTACGGGCTCCTCTGGCTACACCTTC.

The chain uses TRBV2 and TRBJ2-1, with 8 nucleotides matching TRBD2. Germline V gives CDR1 SNHLY, CDR2 FYNNEI. This CDR3 has 14 residues. Losses at the gene ends were 6 bases for V and 1 base for J; bases not matched to a gene: 2. This CDR3 reads CASRGTRSYNEQFF. The CDR3 DNA sequence: TGTGCCAGCAGGGGGACTAGATCCTACAATGAGCAGTTCTTC.

The chain uses TRBV4-3 and TRBJ2-1; tentative D call: TRBD1 (6 bases). The CDR3 spans 17 residues. The germline V and J ends were trimmed by 0 bases and 5 bases, with 17 bases remaining between them. From germline, CDR1 is LGHNA and CDR2 YSLEER. This chain's CDR3 is CASSQDLGQGKNNEQFF. The CDR3 bases are TGCGCCAGCAGCCAAGATTTAGGGCAGGGGAAAAACAATGAGCAGTTCTTC.

The rearrangement joins TRBV28 to TRBJ2-2, with a weak D call TRBD1 (6 bases). This CDR3 has 14 amino acids. V lost 6 bases and J 1 base, leaving 9 bases between the germline ends. Germline V gene lookup returns CDR1 MDHEN and CDR2 SYDVKM. Here the CDR3 DNA reads TGTGCCAGCAGGCCGACAGGGAACACCGGGGAGCTGTTTTTT. Translation gives CASRPTGNTGELFF. The whole variable domain, filled in from reference TRBV28 and TRBJ2-2, reads DVKVTQSSRYLVKRTGEKVFLECVQDMDHENMFWYRQDPGLGLRLIYFSYDVKMKEKGDIPEGYSVSREKKERFSLILESASTNQTSMYLCASRPTGNTGELFFGEGSRLTVL.

V and J are TRBV15 and TRBJ1-2; 10 bases line up with TRBD1. Losses at the gene ends were 0 bases for V and 4 bases for J; bases not matched to a gene: 5. Germline lookup yields CDR1 LNHNV and CDR2 YYDKDF (reference sequence). This CDR3 region has 16 residues. CDR3 region: CATSRDGTGAFYGYTF. CDR3 DNA: TGTGCCACCAGCAGAGATGGGACAGGGGCCTTCTATGGCTACACCTTC.

The rearrangement links TRBV7-6 to TRBJ2-7; the match to TRBD1 covers 11 bases. This CDR3 contains 14 residues. Trimming cost V 5 bases and J 6 bases; bases outside gene matches: 6. Germline V gene data show CDR1 as SGHVS and CDR2 as FNYEAQ. The CDR3 here is CASSPTGTGGEQYF. The CDR3 nucleotides are TGTGCCAGCAGCCCAACCGGGACAGGGGGCGAGCAGTACTTC.

In its sample, this clone was seen once. J is TRBJ2-2 and V is TRBV11-3; possible D gene TRBD2, 5 bases. The length of the CDR3 is 13 residues. Germline CDR1 and CDR2: SGHNT and YENEEA. The ends were cut back, 1 base at V and 7 bases at J, with 7 bases in the middle. The CDR3 coding sequence is TGTGCCAGCAGCTTAGGTCGGGGCGGGGAGCTGTTTTTT. This codes for CASSLGRGGELFF.

The rearrangement links TRBV5-4 to TRBJ2-3; 9 nucleotides agree with TRBD2. Germline V gene lookup returns CDR1 SGHNT and CDR2 YYREEE (reference sequence). With V trimmed by 0 bases and J by 5 bases, 10 bases remained unmatched. The CDR3 has 17 amino acids. This CDR3 is CASSLEVGASGIDTQYF. The CDR3 region has the DNA TGTGCCAGCAGCTTGGAGGTTGGGGCTAGCGGGATAGATACGCAGTATTTT.

This clone was counted once. The V gene is TRBV18, the J gene TRBJ2-4; perhaps TRBD1 as D (5 bases). This CDR3 has 16 residues. Per germline, CDR1 KGHSH and CDR2 LQKENI. Trimming left V 3 bases short and J 8 bases short, with 20 bases between. CDR3 protein: CASSPEGVQGGDIQYF. CDR3 coding DNA: TGTGCCAGCTCACCCGAAGGGGTGCAGGGTGGAGACATTCAGTACTTC. The full variable domain, its missing parts supplied by reference TRBV18 and TRBJ2-4, is NAGVMQNPRHLVRRRGQEARLRCSPMKGHSHVYWYRQLPEEGLKFMVYLQKENIIDESGMPKERFSAEFPKEGPSILRIQQVVRGDSAAYFCASSPEGVQGGDIQYFGAGTRLSVL.

J is TRBJ2-2 and V is TRBV30; TRBD2 aligns across 12 bases. Germline V lookup: CDR1 GTSNPN, CDR2 SVGIG (reference sequence). V was clipped by 2 bases and J by 7 bases; unmatched bases: 11. The CDR3 has 17 residues. This chain's CDR3 is CAWSLSSGRALGGELFF. The DNA for the CDR3 is TGTGCCTGGAGTCTATCTAGCGGGAGGGCCCTCGGCGGGGAGCTGTTTTTT.

J is TRBJ1-4 and V is TRBV15, with 7 bases aligning to TRBD1. Germline CDR1 and CDR2: LNHNV and YYDKDF (reference sequence). CDR3 length equals 15 residues. Germline trimming cut 0 bases from V and 5 bases from J; bases unmatched to any gene: 3. CDR3 protein: CATSRDDRENEKLFF. CDR3 nucleotides: TGTGCCACCAGCAGAGATGACAGGGAAAATGAAAAACTGTTTTTT. The full variable domain, its missing parts supplied by reference TRBV15 and TRBJ1-4, is DAMVIQNPRYQVTQFGKPVTLSCSQTLNHNVMYWYQQKSSQAPKLLFHYYDKDFNNEADTPDNFQSRRPNTSFCFLDIRSPGLGDTAMYLCATSRDDRENEKLFFGSGTQLSVL.

In nucleotides, the CDR3 is TGTGCCAGTAGGACCAGGGGAGTGGCTGAAAAACTGTTTTTT. It codes for CASRTRGVAEKLFF. The genes are TRBV19 and TRBJ1-4; D perhaps matches TRBD1 (6 bases). The CDR3 has 14 amino acids. CDR1 LNHDA and CDR2 SQIVND come from the germline V gene (reference sequence). V dropped 6 bases and J dropped 7 bases, with 15 bases sitting between them.

The rearrangement links TRBV28 to TRBJ2-1, with a weak D call TRBD1 (6 bases). This CDR3 is 14 amino acids long. Per germline, CDR1 MDHEN and CDR2 SYDVKM. The V end was cut by 4 bases, the J end by 4 bases, with 11 bases between. CDR3 DNA: TGTGCCAGCAGTTCGTTGGGGACATACAATGAGCAGTTCTTC. Its protein product is CASSSLGTYNEQFF.

The gene calls are TRBV28 and TRBJ1-1; D call uncertain. CDR1 is MDHEN and CDR2 is SYDVKM in the germline V gene. V lost 8 bases, J lost 2 bases, and 15 bases lay in between. CDR3 length: 14 amino acids. DNA of the CDR3: TGTGCCAGCCGGGTCGCCGTTATAAACACTGAAGCTTTCTTT. Its protein product is CASRVAVINTEAFF.